A single sample gave rise to the 17 T cell receptor beta chains below, sequenced in a study of identical twins. TCRdb processed the 5' RACE reads anew with MiXCR; each CDR3 protein has one entry. The data show about 530,000 distinct CDR3 sequences, with approximately 20% seen just once and around 0.48% held by the top ten. These data also formed part of another study, on yellow fever vaccine responses in identical twins.

The sequenced sample was CD4+ T cells sorted from blood. The receptors were gathered from a young woman in good health.

V is TRBV10-3 and J is TRBJ2-1, with 8 nucleotides matching TRBD2. Trimming removed 0 bases from V and 8 bases from J; junction bases left unmatched: 6. The CDR3 extends over 15 amino acids. From germline, CDR1 is ENHRY and CDR2 SYGVKD. As DNA, the CDR3 is TGTGCCATCAGTGAGTCAGCGGGAGTTCGGGATGAGCAGTTCTTC. Amino acids: CAISESAGVRDEQFF.

J is TRBJ2-1 and V is TRBV28; 9 nucleotides align to TRBD2. CDR1 is MDHEN and CDR2 is SYDVKM in the germline V gene. The J segment lost 6 bases and the V segment lost 7 bases, leaving 10 bases of the junction unmatched. The CDR3 extends over 15 amino acids. The CDR3 loop reads CASTPGGGRVNEQFF. The CDR3, as DNA: TGTGCCAGCACCCCTGGTGGCGGGAGGGTCAATGAGCAGTTCTTC.

This clonotype came up a few times. The V call is TRBV20-1, the J call TRBJ2-5; D possibly corresponds to TRBD2 (6 bases). Germline V gene sequence: CDR1 DFQATT, CDR2 SNEGSKA (reference sequence). This CDR3 contains 14 residues. The germline V and J ends were trimmed by 4 bases and 4 bases, with 16 bases remaining between them. CDR3 nucleotides: TGCAGTGCTACGCCGGGACTGGGGGGAGAGACCCAGTACTTC. It translates to CSATPGLGGETQYF.

The gene calls are TRBV6-1 and TRBJ2-6, with D unclear. Trimming removed 7 bases from V and 0 bases from J, with 10 bases in between. The germline V gene has CDR1 MNHNS and CDR2 SASEGT. CDR3 length: 15 amino acids. The DNA for the CDR3 is TGTGCCAGCAAACCACAGAGCTCTGGGGCCAACGTCCTGACTTTC. Translated: CASKPQSSGANVLTF.

This clonotype occurred a few times. The CDR3 DNA follows: TGTGCCAGGGACAGCAGCCGCGGAAACACCATATATTTT. It yields the protein CARDSSRGNTIYF. V is TRBV10-3 and J is TRBJ1-3, with 7 bases aligning to TRBD1. V gave up 10 bases and J gave up 4 bases; unmatched junction bases: 7. This CDR3 is 13 amino acids long. CDR1 and CDR2 from the germline V gene are ENHRY and SYGVKD.

Only a few counts were recorded for this clonotype. The J gene is TRBJ1-4, the V gene TRBV5-1; no firm D call. The ends were cut back, 4 bases at V and 6 bases at J, with 16 bases in the middle. This CDR3 spans 15 amino acids. CDR1 SGHRS and CDR2 YFSETQ come from the germline V gene. The CDR3 region is CASSVTGSGDEKLFF. CDR3 sequence (DNA): TGCGCCAGCAGCGTGACGGGGAGTGGAGATGAAAAACTGTTTTTT.

The chain has TRBV29-1 and TRBJ2-7; 11 nucleotides align to TRBD2. This CDR3 has 16 amino acids. V was pared by 4 bases and J by 4 bases, with 12 bases of the junction left unmatched. In germline, CDR1 is SQVTM, CDR2 ANQGSEA. DNA of the CDR3: TGCAGCGTTGGACCACTGCCGGGACTAGCGGATTACGAGCAGTACTTC. It is translated as CSVGPLPGLADYEQYF.

The chain uses TRBV7-6 and TRBJ2-1, with TRBD2 matching over 11 bases. The trim removed 4 bases at V and 6 bases at J, leaving 14 bases unmatched. Germline CDR1 and CDR2: SGHVS and FNYEAQ. This CDR3 is built from 18 residues. Written as DNA, the CDR3 is TGTGCCAGCAGCTCCCAACCCCCCTTAGCGGGGGGGGGCAATGAGCAGTTCTTC. This translates into CASSSQPPLAGGGNEQFF.

This sequence joins TRBV7-6 and TRBJ2-5; maybe TRBD2 (6 bases). The germline V and J ends were trimmed by 0 bases and 6 bases, with 8 bases remaining between them. Germline-derived CDR1 and CDR2 are SGHVS and FNYEAQ. The CDR3 contains 13 residues. Written as DNA, the CDR3 is TGTGCCAGCAGCTTAGCGGAGGGGAAGACCCAGTACTTC. The encoded protein is CASSLAEGKTQYF.

V and J are TRBV2 and TRBJ1-2; D may be TRBD1 (6 bases). This CDR3 is built from 13 residues. CDR1 SNHLY and CDR2 FYNNEI come from the germline V gene. V was shortened by 6 bases and J by 2 bases, with 10 bases between the two germline ends. CDR3 DNA: TGTGCCAGCAGACCTGACAGGAACTATGGCTACACCTTC. It yields the protein CASRPDRNYGYTF.

This clonotype has more than one count but fewer than ten. The rearrangement links TRBV3-1 to TRBJ2-3; D not certain. Germline loops: CDR1 LGHDT, CDR2 YNNKEL (reference sequence). Trimming removed 4 bases at V and 0 bases at J, with 14 bases between. The CDR3 extends over 16 amino acids. The CDR3 nucleotides are TGTGCCAGCAGCCCCTCGGTCCATAGTAGCACAGATACGCAGTATTTT. Amino acids: CASSPSVHSSTDTQYF.

This clonotype was seen once. The V and J genes are TRBV7-9 and TRBJ2-7; D is unresolved. Germline V lookup: CDR1 SEHNR, CDR2 FQNEAQ (reference sequence). The CDR3 is 11 residues long. CDR3: CVTAVPYEQYF. The CDR3 bases are TGTGTCACGGCGGTCCCCTACGAGCAGTACTTC.

The V and J genes are TRBV7-8 and TRBJ2-3; maybe TRBD1 (6 bases). Germline V gene sequence: CDR1 SGHVS, CDR2 FQNEAQ. There are 15 residues in the CDR3. V lost 5 bases to trimming and J lost 0 bases, with 12 bases between them. CDR3 bases: TGTGCCAGCAGCCAAAACAGGGTTAGCACAGATACGCAGTATTTT. Its protein product is CASSQNRVSTDTQYF.

The CDR3 protein is CASSSPGPNRGELFF. As DNA, the CDR3 is TGTGCCAGCAGTTCGCCGGGACCCAATCGCGGGGAGCTGTTTTTT. This chain uses TRBV12-3 or TRBV12-4 with TRBJ2-2, with D possibly being TRBD1 or TRBD2 (5 bases each). Trimming removed 4 bases from V and 7 bases from J, with 16 bases in between. There are 15 residues in the CDR3.

The rearrangement uses TRBV20-1 and TRBJ2-6, with D tentatively TRBD1 (5 bases). Germline V gene data show CDR1 as DFQATT and CDR2 as SNEGSKA (reference sequence). The CDR3 has 14 amino acids. The V gene lost 5 bases and the J gene lost 2 bases, with 10 bases spanning the gap. DNA for the CDR3: TGCAGTGCTCCCCAAGGGGCTGGGGCCAACGTCCTGACTTTC. It codes for CSAPQGAGANVLTF.

The chain recombines TRBV12-3 or TRBV12-4 with TRBJ2-5; 13 bases are shared with TRBD2. This CDR3 is 15 amino acids long. With 8 bases clipped from V and 5 bases from J, the junction kept 8 bases outside the gene matches. The CDR3 loop reads CASGTSGRAWETQYF. CDR3 in DNA: TGTGCCAGCGGAACTAGCGGGAGGGCCTGGGAGACCCAGTACTTC.

This clonotype has more than one count but fewer than ten. V gene TRBV9 combines with J gene TRBJ2-1, with 9 bases lining up with TRBD2. Trimming removed 0 bases from V and 3 bases from J; junction bases left unmatched: 10. The CDR3 has 18 amino acids. The V gene's germline CDR1 is SGDLS and CDR2 YYNGEE. The CDR3 loop reads CASSVEGGLAGYYNEQFF. The CDR3 coding sequence is TGTGCCAGCAGCGTAGAGGGGGGGCTAGCGGGGTACTACAATGAGCAGTTCTTC.